This T cell receptor beta chain comes out of a study of blood T cells in healthy people across ages. For the second PCR, which ran for about 7 to 11 cycles, a sample-barcoded 5' primer and a J-beta primer mix were used. TCRdb called the 5' RACE reads again in MiXCR, with one record for every CDR3 protein. The table lists some 1.8 million distinct CDR3 sequences, 35% to 50% of them singletons. Study-wide findings and caveats: The recorded TCR beta diversity per million T cells decreased in a roughly linear manner with age.

The CDR3 consists of 13 residues. Germline V gene lookup returns CDR1 ENHRY and CDR2 SYGVKD. V gave up 3 bases and J gave up 8 bases, with 10 bases separating them. Points on this clonotype: Its specificity is not known.

The clonotype comes from a human donor in good health. The sample comprised blood. J is TRBJ2-2 and V is TRBV10-3, with unresolved D. CDR3 sequence reads: CAISDVEEGELFF. For the CDR3, the DNA is TGTGCCATCAGTGACGTCGAGGAAGGGGAGCTGTTTTTT.